The source of this T cell receptor (beta chain) is a study of identical twins. One entry per CDR3 protein results from TCRdb running MiXCR on the 5' RACE reads. The top ten hold 1.5% to 2% of the sample, which has about 890,000 distinct CDR3 sequences, 9% to 15% seen once. Separately, the same data were catalogued under a study of yellow fever vaccine responses in identical twins.

The sequence came from a woman aged 18-30 years in good health. Sequencing was performed on PBMCs.

CDR3 residues: CSARSSGQGLLYEQYF. In nucleotides, the CDR3 is TGCAGTGCTAGATCATCGGGGCAGGGGCTCCTATACGAGCAGTACTTC. The chain is built from TRBV20-1 and TRBJ2-7; tentatively, D is TRBD1 (6 bases). The CDR3 contains 16 residues. Between the trimmed V and J ends, which lost 2 bases and 4 bases, there was a span of 21 bases. CDR1 and CDR2 from the germline V gene are DFQATT and SNEGSKA (reference sequence).